What follows is one T cell receptor (beta chain) and its context. Its antigen is not known. Library preparation (for TCRbeta) was performed with unique molecular identifiers. TCRdb re-called the PCR reads through MiXCR, storing one row per CDR3 protein. This table has about a million distinct CDR3 sequences, around 30% appearing once. Trimming left V 0 bases short and J 8 bases short, with 7 bases between. CDR3 length equals 12 residues. Per germline, CDR1 LGHNA and CDR2 YNFKEQ. The data are from a study of T-cell reconstitution after alpha-beta-depleted transplantation in children. Whole-study findings and limits: Several hundred rapidly expanded clones from non-depleted graft cells reportedly supplied alpha-beta T cells about two months post-transplant. T-cell numbers and diversity, one year after transplant, stemmed largely from T cells that were newly produced.

The receptor was isolated from a boy younger than two who had a stem cell transplant for SCID, so the T cells may come from the graft donor. This specimen was PBMCs, mostly from graft donor cells, taken 360 days after TCRalphabeta/CD19-depleted stem cell transplant. The chain is built from TRBV4-2 and TRBJ1-2; D is undetermined. The CDR3 DNA is TGTGCCAGCAGCCAAGATCTGGCAGGCTACACCTTC. This encodes CASSQDLAGYTF.